Listed below are T cell receptor beta chains from one sample, sequenced in a study of T cell repertoires and leukemia-associated antigens. These receptors have no known antigen. TCRdb re-called the 5' RACE reads through MiXCR, storing one row per CDR3 protein. The sample carries approximately 12,000 distinct CDR3 sequences, about 41% recorded once. The source material was CD3+ T cells sorted from blood and cultured. These receptors all come from a female donor in good health. Each CDR3 is given with its conserved first and last residue. D genes are given only for firm matches. Clone size appears in some rows only: once, few, many, or a class for an expanded clone.

J gene,D gene,clone size,V gene,CDR3 DNA,CDR3 protein
TRBJ2-4,TRBD2,many,TRBV19,TGTGCCAGTAGTGTAACTAGCGTGGGAATGGACATTCAGTACTTC,CASSVTSVGMDIQYF
TRBJ2-7,.,medium-sized,TRBV7-2,TGTGCCAGCAGCTTACACACGGACAGCTCCTACGAGCAGTACTTC,CASSLHTDSSYEQYF
TRBJ2-1,.,many,TRBV7-3,TGTGCCAGCAGCCCTCACCGACTCAATGAGCAGTTCTTC,CASSPHRLNEQFF
TRBJ2-5,.,.,TRBV2,TGCGCCAGCAGATCCCCAGGGAAAGGGACCCAGTACTTC,CASRSPGKGTQYF
TRBJ2-1,TRBD1,.,TRBV20-1,TGCAGTGCTGTTCGACAGGGATTTTGGAATGAGCAGTTCTTC,CSAVRQGFWNEQFF
TRBJ2-7,.,many,TRBV7-9,TGTGCCAGCAGCTTAGCGGCCGGCGAGCAGTACTTC,CASSLAAGEQYF
TRBJ2-3,.,many,TRBV11-2,TGTGCCAGCAGCGACAAGGGACCTTTGGAAGCGGTCATGAGGTATACGCAGTATTTT,CASSDKGPLEAVMRYTQYF
TRBJ1-4,.,medium-sized,TRBV7-6,TGTGCCAGCAGCTTAGCGTGGAGGGATGAAAAACTGTTTTTT,CASSLAWRDEKLFF
TRBJ2-7,.,many,TRBV28,TGTGCCGCCGTTGGGGGGAGCGGGTCCTACGAGCAGTACTTC,CAAVGGSGSYEQYF
TRBJ2-5,TRBD1,.,TRBV24-1,TGTGCCACCAGTGAGACAGGGGGGTCGAGAGAGACCCAGTACTTC,CATSETGGSRETQYF
TRBJ2-2,.,many,TRBV11-3,TGTGCCAGCAGCTTAGAAGGGTATCGGGGGACCGGGGAGCTGTTTTTT,CASSLEGYRGTGELFF
TRBJ2-1,.,.,TRBV14,TGTGCCAGCAGTTCGACCGTACACGAGCAGTTCTTC,CASSSTVHEQFF
TRBJ2-1,TRBD2,few,TRBV7-9,TGTGCCAGCAGCTCTCCTCAAGGGGCTAGCGGGAGATCCTACAATGAGCAGTTCTTC,CASSSPQGASGRSYNEQFF
TRBJ2-7,TRBD2,.,TRBV6-2/TRBV6-3,TGTGCCAGCACCACTATCAGCGCCGAACCCGGGAGGGCCTTTTTCTACGAGCAGTACTTC,CASTTISAEPGRAFFYEQYF
TRBJ2-1,TRBD2,.,TRBV7-3,TGTGCCTCCAGGGGGGGACTAGCGGAGGCCCATGAGCAGTTCTTC,CASRGGLAEAHEQFF
TRBJ2-7,TRBD2,few,TRBV20-1,TGCAGTGCTAGACTGCGGGAGTACGAGCAGTACTTC,CSARLREYEQYF
TRBJ2-6,.,.,TRBV24-1,TGTGCCACCAGCAAGGGGGGTTCTGGGGCCAACGTCCTGACTTTC,CATSKGGSGANVLTF
TRBJ1-5,TRBD1,many,TRBV5-1,TGCGCCAGCAGCTTGGGGGGGACAGGGAATCAGCCCCAGCATTTT,CASSLGGTGNQPQHF
TRBJ1-2,.,.,TRBV12-3/TRBV12-4,TGTGCCAGCAGTTTAGGGCGGACTAGCGGTTACAATGGCTACACCTTC,CASSLGRTSGYNGYTF
TRBJ1-5,.,once,TRBV28,TGTGCCAGTAATCAGGGTTTGAGCAATCAGCCCCACCATTTT,CASNQGLSNQPHHF
TRBJ2-1,TRBD2,.,TRBV7-9,TGTGCCAGCAGCTCTAGACGACTAGCCCAAAATACATCCTACAATGAGCAGTTCTTC,CASSSRRLAQNTSYNEQFF
TRBJ2-7,TRBD1,.,TRBV7-9,TGTGCCAGCAGCTTAGGACACAGGGGCTACGAGCAGTACTTC,CASSLGHRGYEQYF
TRBJ1-4,TRBD1,many,TRBV14,TGTGCCAGCAGCCTTATCGGGACAGGGCGTGAAAAACTGTTTTTT,CASSLIGTGREKLFF
TRBJ2-7,TRBD2,.,TRBV15,TGTGCCACCAGCAGAGATTCGACTAGCGGCTACGAGCAGTACTTC,CATSRDSTSGYEQYF
TRBJ2-1,.,.,TRBV18,TGTGCCAGCTCACCCCTAGCCAGAACCTACAATGAGCAGTTCTTC,CASSPLARTYNEQFF
TRBJ2-7,TRBD2,.,TRBV27,TGTGCCAGCAGTCCACGGACTAGTGGCTCGGGAGTTTCCTACGAGCAGTACTTC,CASSPRTSGSGVSYEQYF
TRBJ2-7,.,.,TRBV20-1,TGCAGTGCTGGATGGACGACCAGTGGGAGTTTCTGCTACGAGCAGTACTTC,CSAGWTTSGSFCYEQYF
TRBJ2-7,.,few,TRBV20-1,TGCAGTGCTACCCCCTCGGGGTCCGAGCAGTACTTC,CSATPSGSEQYF
TRBJ1-2,.,few,TRBV5-1,TGCGCCAGCAGTGCACCAGGGGAAAGGAACTATGGCCGCACCTTC,CASSAPGERNYGRTF
TRBJ2-1,.,.,TRBV2,TGTGCCAGCAGTGACGGGAAGGTACTGGAGCCTGAGCAGTTCTTC,CASSDGKVLEPEQFF
TRBJ2-1,TRBD2,medium-sized,TRBV5-1,TGCGCCAGCAGCTCGGGGGGAGAGCGGCATGAGCAGTTCTTC,CASSSGGERHEQFF
TRBJ2-3,.,few,TRBV29-1,TGCAGCGGGGGGGTGGGATCAGTTTCAGATACGCAGTATTTT,CSGGVGSVSDTQYF
TRBJ1-5,TRBD1,.,TRBV18,TGTGCCAGCTCACCAGGGGACAGGGTACGTCAGCCCCAGCATTTT,CASSPGDRVRQPQHF
TRBJ2-2,TRBD2,.,TRBV20-1,TGCAGTGCCCTACTAGCGGGAGAGGGCGGGGAGCTGTTTTTT,CSALLAGEGGELFF
TRBJ2-1,TRBD2,many,TRBV18,TGTGCCAGCTCCCAGACTAGCGGGAGTATCGGGTACAATGAGCAGTTCTTC,CASSQTSGSIGYNEQFF
TRBJ1-1,TRBD1,.,TRBV4-1,TGCGCCAGCAGGGCCGGGACAGGGCCGAACACTGAAGCTTTCTTT,CASRAGTGPNTEAFF
TRBJ2-3,.,.,TRBV20-1,TGCAGTGCTAGAACCTTGGGAAGCGGAGGCACAGATACGCAGTATTTT,CSARTLGSGGTDTQYF
TRBJ2-7,.,.,TRBV14,TGTGCCAGCAGCCCCATATATCGGCGGTCGAAGCAGTACTTC,CASSPIYRRSKQYF
TRBJ1-6,TRBD1,.,TRBV11-2,TGTGCTAACAGCTTATCCGGACAGGGGGCGAAGAATTCACCCCTCCACTTT,CANSLSGQGAKNSPLHF
TRBJ1-5,TRBD1,.,TRBV20-1,TGCAGTGTAAGGGGACCGGGACAGGGAGGGAGCAATCAGCCCCAGCATTTT,CSVRGPGQGGSNQPQHF
TRBJ1-2,TRBD1,.,TRBV18,TGTGCCAGCTCACATACCGGGACAGGGGCTACGAACTATGGCTACACCTTC,CASSHTGTGATNYGYTF
TRBJ2-7,TRBD1,many,TRBV7-3,TGTGCCAGCAGCGCCGGGACAGGGACCTACGAGCAGTACTTC,CASSAGTGTYEQYF
TRBJ2-2,.,many,TRBV29-1,TGCAGCGTTGTACGTGGCGGCTCCGGGGAGCTGTTTTTT,CSVVRGGSGELFF
TRBJ1-6,TRBD1,.,TRBV5-1,TGCGCCAGCAGCGCCGGGACAGTAAATTCACCCCTCCACTTT,CASSAGTVNSPLHF
TRBJ2-2,.,.,TRBV12-3/TRBV12-4,TGTGCCAGCAGTTTCGCGGGGGCGGGGGCCGGGGAGCTGTTTTTT,CASSFAGAGAGELFF
TRBJ2-3,TRBD1,.,TRBV5-1,TGCGCCAGCAGCATCGACAGGGGAGGCACAGATACGCAGTATTTT,CASSIDRGGTDTQYF
TRBJ2-5,TRBD1,.,TRBV12-3/TRBV12-4,TGTGCCAGCAGGGGGACAGGGGAAGAGACCCAGTACTTC,CASRGTGEETQYF
TRBJ2-7,.,few,TRBV7-8,TGTGCCAGCAGCCCACAGGGTTTGATGGACGAGCAGTACTTC,CASSPQGLMDEQYF
TRBJ1-1,TRBD1,few,TRBV7-8,TGTGCCAGCAGCTTAGTTCCGACAGGGCGTTCTGAAGCTTTCTTT,CASSLVPTGRSEAFF
TRBJ2-7,.,.,TRBV5-1,TGCGCCAGCAGCTTGGAGGTGTCGGGTGCCTACGAGCAGTACTTC,CASSLEVSGAYEQYF
TRBJ2-1,TRBD2,medium-sized,TRBV20-1,TGCAGTGCTAGAGTAGCGGGAGACCACAATGAGCAGTTCTTC,CSARVAGDHNEQFF
TRBJ2-1,TRBD2,.,TRBV6-5,TGTGCCAGCAGTTACTTGCGTCTAACGGGAGGTTCTAATGAGCAGTTCTTC,CASSYLRLTGGSNEQFF
TRBJ2-3,.,.,TRBV2,TGTGCCAGCAGTGAAGGTAGGGGGGAAGAAACGCAGTATTTT,CASSEGRGEETQYF
TRBJ2-5,TRBD2,.,TRBV4-3,TGCGCCAGCAGCCAAGATCGTGGCCCTAGCGGGATTTACCAAGAGACCCAGTACTTC,CASSQDRGPSGIYQETQYF